This T cell receptor (beta chain) is from a study of beta chain features in type 1 diabetes. Study as a whole: Age and gender were similar between patients and healthy donors, as were cell yields. Examination covered some 99,000,000 sorted cells spanning all samples. Regarding the study as a whole: Patients' naive, central memory and regulatory TCRB repertoires appeared more alike than those of healthy donors. Shorter TCRB CDR3s, moderately but significantly so, marked every one of the four CD4+ subsets in Type 1 diabetes patients.

Investigators reverse transcribed all isolated RNA, so they sequenced expressed TCRB transcripts. Reads from naive, central memory and regulatory T cell samples averaged about 3.57 million. The protocol was immunoSEQ multiplex PCR, while the TCRdb copy is restricted to in-frame clones and leaves out a portion. The table shows around 160,000 clones, with 7.5% to 9.5% occurring only once. As to this clone: Its antigen is unidentified.

Per the germline V gene, CDR1 is SEHNR and CDR2 is FQNEAQ (reference sequence). The CDR3 contains 14 residues. Trimming removed 6 bases from V and 3 bases from J, with 12 bases in between. The sequenced sample was central memory CD4+ T cells from blood. This receptor was taken from a woman between 18 and 29 years old with type 1 diabetes. The chain couples TRBV7-9 to TRBJ2-1; TRBD2 might be the D (7 bases). CDR3 DNA sequence: TGTGCCAGCAGTCGGGGGGCGAACTACAATGAGCAGTTCTTC. This gives the protein CASSRGANYNEQFF.